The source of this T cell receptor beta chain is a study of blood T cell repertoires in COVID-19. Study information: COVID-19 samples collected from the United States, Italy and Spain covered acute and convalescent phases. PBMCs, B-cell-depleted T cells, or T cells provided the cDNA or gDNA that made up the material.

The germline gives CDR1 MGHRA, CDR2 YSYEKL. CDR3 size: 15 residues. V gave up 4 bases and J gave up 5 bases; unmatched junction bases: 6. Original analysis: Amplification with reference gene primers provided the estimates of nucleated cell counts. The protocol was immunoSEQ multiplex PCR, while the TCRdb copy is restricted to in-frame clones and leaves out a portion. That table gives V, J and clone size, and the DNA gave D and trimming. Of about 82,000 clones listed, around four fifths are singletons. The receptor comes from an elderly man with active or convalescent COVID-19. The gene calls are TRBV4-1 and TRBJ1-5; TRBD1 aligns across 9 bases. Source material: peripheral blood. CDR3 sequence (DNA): TGCGCCAGCAGCCTGAGACAGGGGGTCGATCAGCCCCAGCATTTT. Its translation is CASSLRQGVDQPQHF.